A single sample is the source of the 11 T cell receptor beta chains below, sequenced in a study of T cell responses to AZD1222 COVID-19 vaccine. Here immunoSEQ multiplex PCR was the method, and the copy in TCRdb shows in-frame clones only, minus some. The data contain around 120,000 clones, roughly nine tenths of them singletons. Sequencing was performed on peripheral blood, taken on day 0 of AZD1222 vaccination. The receptor source for this set is an adult in good health.

This clone was observed a single time. The gene calls are TRBV9 and TRBJ2-1; the match to TRBD2 covers 8 bases. CDR1 is SGDLS and CDR2 is YYNGEE in the germline V gene. Losses at the gene ends were 2 bases for V and 9 bases for J; bases not matched to a gene: 4. This CDR3 region has 13 residues. The CDR3 protein is CASSVSGRGEQFF. The CDR3, as DNA: TGTGCCAGCAGCGTCAGCGGGAGAGGTGAGCAGTTCTTC.

The genes are TRBV27 and TRBJ1-2; D may be TRBD1 (6 bases). Trimming removed 0 bases at V and 2 bases at J, with 10 bases between. Germline V lookup: CDR1 MNHEY, CDR2 SMNVEV (reference sequence). The CDR3 extends over 15 amino acids. The CDR3: CASSLSGQGNYGYTF. The DNA of the CDR3 is TGTGCCAGCAGTTTATCGGGGCAGGGGAACTATGGCTACACCTTC.

The chain combines TRBV4-1 with TRBJ1-5, with D perhaps matching TRBD1 (6 bases). Germline CDR1 reads MGHRA; CDR2 reads YSYEKL. With 0 bases removed from V and 11 bases from J, the gap between germline ends came to 11 bases. The CDR3 extends over 13 amino acids. The DNA for the CDR3 is TGCGCCAGCAGCCAAGAACCACAGGGAGCCCAGCATTTT. Its translation: CASSQEPQGAQHF.

In this sample, this clone turned up once. At the DNA level, this CDR3 is encoded by other sequences in the same sample as well. The rearrangement uses TRBV7-9 and TRBJ2-2; 8 bases are a match to TRBD2. The CDR3 covers 15 residues. Trimming took 5 bases from V and 1 from J; bases not matched to a gene: 3. Germline CDR1 reads SEHNR; CDR2 reads FQNEAQ (reference sequence). CDR3 region: CASSPTSGNTGELFF. CDR3 bases: TGTGCCAGCAGCCCCACTAGCGGGAACACCGGGGAGCTGTTTTTT. Based on the CDR3 plus reference TRBV7-9 and TRBJ2-2, the full variable domain is DTGVSQNPRHKITKRGQNVTFRCDPISEHNRLYWYRQTLGQGPEFLTYFQNEAQLEKSRLLSDRFSAERPKGSFSTLEIQRTEQGDSAMYLCASSPTSGNTGELFFGEGSRLTVL.

The J gene is TRBJ1-4, the V gene TRBV7-2; 7 positions agree with TRBD1. V lost 4 bases and J lost 4; bases outside the gene matches: 6. This CDR3 contains 15 residues. Germline values: CDR1 SGHTA, CDR2 FQGNSA. The CDR3 region is CASSSQGFGNEKLFF. Written as DNA, the CDR3 is TGTGCCAGCAGCTCACAGGGGTTCGGTAATGAAAAACTGTTTTTT.

This chain's CDR3 is CASSGGGQPQHF. Here the CDR3 DNA reads TGTGCCAGCAGTGGGGGGGGTCAGCCCCAGCATTTT. The gene calls are TRBV28 and TRBJ1-5, with D tentatively TRBD1 (5 bases). The CDR3 contains 12 residues. V lost 5 bases, J lost 6 bases, and 8 bases lay in between. Per the germline V gene, CDR1 is MDHEN and CDR2 is SYDVKM.

The chain couples TRBV7-9 to TRBJ1-1, with D unresolved. Germline CDR1 is SEHNR and CDR2 is FQNEAQ (reference sequence). CDR3 length: 13 amino acids. Trimming removed 2 bases from V and 4 bases from J, with 8 bases in between. The CDR3 loop is CASSLLSGTEAFF. CDR3 DNA sequence: TGTGCCAGCAGCTTATTGTCGGGCACTGAAGCTTTCTTT.

The V call is TRBV23-1, the J call TRBJ1-1; no definite D call. TRBV23-1 is identified as an open reading frame with a role that is uncertain. The CDR3 contains 10 residues. Trimming took 8 bases from V and 5 from J, leaving 6 bases between them. The CDR3 coding sequence is TGCGCCAGCCCCCCGACTGAAGCTTTCTTT. It yields the protein CASPPTEAFF.

The chain joins TRBV28 to TRBJ2-6; maybe TRBD2 (6 bases). The CDR3 sequence is 11 residues long. V was trimmed by 6 bases and J by 12 bases, leaving 9 bases between them. Germline CDR1 is MDHEN and CDR2 is SYDVKM. The CDR3 region has the DNA TGTGCCAGCAGGATCGGGGGCGTCCTGACTTTC. Translating gives CASRIGGVLTF.

The V gene is TRBV5-1, the J gene TRBJ2-4, with 13 positions matching TRBD2. The CDR3 spans 18 residues. J was trimmed by 1 base and V by 2 bases; bases with no gene match: 6. The germline gives CDR1 SGHRS, CDR2 YFSETQ. DNA of the CDR3: TGCGCCAGCAGCTTACTAGCGGGAGGGCCAGGGGCCAAAAACATTCAGTACTTC. Its translation: CASSLLAGGPGAKNIQYF.

V and J are TRBV20-1 and TRBJ2-2; the D is unclear. V was clipped by 5 bases and J by 4 bases, with 5 bases between them. Germline assignment: CDR1 DFQATT and CDR2 SNEGSKA (reference sequence). This CDR3 is 11 amino acids long. Written as DNA, the CDR3 is TGCAGTGCTCCTGGCACCGGGGAGCTGTTTTTT. Its protein product is CSAPGTGELFF.